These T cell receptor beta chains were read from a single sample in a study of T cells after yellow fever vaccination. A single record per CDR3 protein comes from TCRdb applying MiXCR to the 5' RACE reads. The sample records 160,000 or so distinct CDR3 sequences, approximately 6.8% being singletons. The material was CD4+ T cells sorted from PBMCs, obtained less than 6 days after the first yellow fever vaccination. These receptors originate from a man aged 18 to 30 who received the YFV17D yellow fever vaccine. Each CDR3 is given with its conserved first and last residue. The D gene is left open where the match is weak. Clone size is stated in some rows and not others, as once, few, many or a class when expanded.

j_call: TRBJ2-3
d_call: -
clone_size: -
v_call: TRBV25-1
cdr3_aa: CASSQRTVGEGADTQYF
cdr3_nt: TGTGCCAGCAGTCAGAGGACCGTAGGGGAAGGAGCAGATACGCAGTATTTT

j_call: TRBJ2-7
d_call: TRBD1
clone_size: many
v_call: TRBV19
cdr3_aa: CASSETGMQGEQYF
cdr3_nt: TGTGCCAGTAGTGAGACAGGGATGCAGGGCGAGCAGTACTTC

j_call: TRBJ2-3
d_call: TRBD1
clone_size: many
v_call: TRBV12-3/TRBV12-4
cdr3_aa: CASRPGGQGFGTQYF
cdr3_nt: TGTGCCAGCAGGCCGGGTGGACAGGGCTTCGGTACGCAGTATTTT

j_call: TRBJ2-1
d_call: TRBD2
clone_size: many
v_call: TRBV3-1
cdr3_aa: CASSRGTSSEQFF
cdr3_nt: TGTGCCAGCAGCCGCGGGACTAGCAGCGAGCAGTTCTTC

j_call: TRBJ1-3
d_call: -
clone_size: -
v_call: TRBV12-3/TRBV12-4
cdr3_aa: CASSPVGGPGNTIYF
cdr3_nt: TGTGCCAGCAGCCCAGTAGGAGGGCCTGGAAACACCATATATTTT

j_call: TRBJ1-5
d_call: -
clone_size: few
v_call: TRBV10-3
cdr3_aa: CAISETDSRNQPQHF
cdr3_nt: TGTGCCATCAGTGAGACCGACAGCCGCAATCAGCCCCAGCATTTT

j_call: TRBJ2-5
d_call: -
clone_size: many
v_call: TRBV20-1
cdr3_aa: CSASRTSATQYF
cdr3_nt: TGCAGTGCTAGTCGGACTTCGGCGACCCAGTACTTC

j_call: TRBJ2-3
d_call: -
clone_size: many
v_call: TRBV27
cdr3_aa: CASSRNPQADTQYF
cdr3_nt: TGTGCCAGCAGTAGAAACCCTCAGGCAGATACGCAGTATTTT

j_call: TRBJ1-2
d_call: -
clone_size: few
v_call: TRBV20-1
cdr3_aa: CSARDHRTWGYGYTF
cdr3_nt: TGCAGTGCTAGAGATCACAGGACTTGGGGCTATGGCTACACCTTC

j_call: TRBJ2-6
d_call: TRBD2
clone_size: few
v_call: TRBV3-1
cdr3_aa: CASSHSSGGLSGANVLTF
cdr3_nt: TGTGCCAGCAGCCACTCTAGCGGGGGTCTCTCTGGGGCCAACGTCCTGACTTTC

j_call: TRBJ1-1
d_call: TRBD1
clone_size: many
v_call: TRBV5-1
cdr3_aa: CASSIGQGGEAFF
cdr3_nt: TGCGCCAGCAGCATCGGACAGGGGGGGGAAGCTTTCTTT

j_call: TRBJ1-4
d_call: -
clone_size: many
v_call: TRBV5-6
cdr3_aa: CASGGHPTNEKLFF
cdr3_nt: TGTGCCAGCGGAGGACACCCAACTAATGAAAAACTGTTTTTT

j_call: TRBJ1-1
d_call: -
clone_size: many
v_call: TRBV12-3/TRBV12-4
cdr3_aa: CASSLRHQNTEAFF
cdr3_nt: TGTGCCAGCAGTTTGCGGCACCAGAACACTGAAGCTTTCTTT

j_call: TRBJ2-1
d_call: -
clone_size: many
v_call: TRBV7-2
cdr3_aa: CASSLSRSNEQFF
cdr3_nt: TGTGCCAGCAGCTTATCCCGGAGCAATGAGCAGTTCTTC

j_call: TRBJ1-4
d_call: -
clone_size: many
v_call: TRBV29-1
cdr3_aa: CSVYRDRSEKLFF
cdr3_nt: TGCAGCGTTTACAGGGACCGCAGTGAAAAACTGTTTTTT

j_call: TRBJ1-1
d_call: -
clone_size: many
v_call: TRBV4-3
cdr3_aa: CASSQDGGRGTEAFF
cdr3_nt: TGCGCCAGCAGCCAAGATGGAGGGAGGGGCACTGAAGCTTTCTTT

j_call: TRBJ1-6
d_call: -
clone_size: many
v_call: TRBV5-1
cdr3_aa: CASTRGGSYNSPLHF
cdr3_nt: TGCGCCAGCACCCGGGGGGGCTCCTATAATTCACCCCTCCACTTT

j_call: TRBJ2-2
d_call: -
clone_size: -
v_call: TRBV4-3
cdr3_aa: CASSQGSLAGELFF
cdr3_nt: TGCGCCAGCAGCCAAGGATCCCTCGCCGGGGAGCTGTTTTTT

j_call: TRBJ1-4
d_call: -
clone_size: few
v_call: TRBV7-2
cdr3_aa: CASSRPVGRTGEKLFF
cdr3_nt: TGTGCCAGCAGCCGACCCGTGGGACGAACAGGGGAAAAACTGTTTTTT

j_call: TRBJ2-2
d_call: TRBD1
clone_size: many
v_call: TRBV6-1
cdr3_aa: CASNYRGGDTGELFF
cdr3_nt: TGTGCCAGCAACTACAGGGGTGGAGACACCGGGGAGCTGTTTTTT

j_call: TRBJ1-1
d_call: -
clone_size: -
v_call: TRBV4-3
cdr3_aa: CASSQDLRTEAFF
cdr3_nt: TGCGCCAGCAGCCAAGATCTAAGGACTGAAGCTTTCTTT

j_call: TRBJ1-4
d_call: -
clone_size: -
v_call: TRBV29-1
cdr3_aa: CSVLTDPTNEKLFF
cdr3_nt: TGCAGCGTCTTGACAGACCCAACTAATGAAAAACTGTTTTTT

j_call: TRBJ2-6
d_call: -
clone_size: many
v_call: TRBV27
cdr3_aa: CATSKVSGANVLTF
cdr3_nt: TGTGCCACCTCAAAGGTCTCTGGGGCCAACGTCCTGACTTTC

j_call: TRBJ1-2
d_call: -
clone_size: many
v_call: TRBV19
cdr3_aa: CASSAGRNYGYTF
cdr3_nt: TGTGCCAGTAGTGCGGGGAGGAACTATGGCTACACCTTC

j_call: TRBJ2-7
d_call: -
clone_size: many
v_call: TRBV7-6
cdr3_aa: CASSRLGGSYEQYF
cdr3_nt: TGTGCCAGCAGCCGTCTCGGGGGCTCCTACGAGCAGTACTTC

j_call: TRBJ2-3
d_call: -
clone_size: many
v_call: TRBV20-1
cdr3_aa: CSASDVTDTQYF
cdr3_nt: TGCAGTGCTAGCGACGTCACAGATACGCAGTATTTT

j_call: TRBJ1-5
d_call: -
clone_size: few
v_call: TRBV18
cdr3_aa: CASSPNSGDAVWPQHF
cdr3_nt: TGTGCCAGCTCACCAAATTCAGGGGACGCGGTGTGGCCCCAGCATTTT